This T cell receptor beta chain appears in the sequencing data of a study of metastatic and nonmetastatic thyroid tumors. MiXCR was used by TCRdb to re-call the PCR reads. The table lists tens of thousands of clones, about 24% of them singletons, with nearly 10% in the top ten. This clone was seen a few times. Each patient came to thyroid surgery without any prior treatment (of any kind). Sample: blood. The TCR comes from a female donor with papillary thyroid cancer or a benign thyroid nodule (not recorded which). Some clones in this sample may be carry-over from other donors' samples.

The CDR3 here is CASSFARGGDGYTF. The DNA of the CDR3 is TGTGCCAGCAGCTTTGCCAGGGGAGGGGATGGCTACACCTTC. This chain uses TRBV7-9 with TRBJ1-2; D may be TRBD1 (6 bases). V shed 3 bases and J shed 6 bases, with 14 bases lying between them. The CDR3 is 14 residues long. The germline gives CDR1 SEHNR, CDR2 FQNEAQ (reference sequence).